This T cell receptor beta chain originates from a study of blood T cells in healthy people across ages. Whole-study findings and limits: The study regarded diversity estimates from one million T cells as underestimates.

This CDR3 is 14 amino acids long. The trim removed 4 bases at V and 6 bases at J, leaving 5 bases unmatched. Looked up from germline, CDR1 is KGHDR and CDR2 is SFDVKD. A second PCR, run for roughly 7 to 11 cycles, used a sample-barcoded 5' primer plus a J-beta primer mix. TCRdb ran MiXCR on the 5' RACE reads and lists one entry per CDR3 protein. The sample lists fewer than 600,000 distinct CDR3 sequences, about 26% occurring once. A single count supports this clonotype. No antigen is known for it. This same sample was also part of a study on T cells of mothers and their children.

The source of this sequence is a boy younger than 10 in good health. What was sequenced was blood. This chain links TRBV24-1 with TRBJ2-3; 8 bases match TRBD2. The CDR3 sequence: CATSDAGGYDTQYF. The CDR3 DNA sequence: TGTGCCACCAGTGACGCGGGAGGATATGATACGCAGTATTTT.